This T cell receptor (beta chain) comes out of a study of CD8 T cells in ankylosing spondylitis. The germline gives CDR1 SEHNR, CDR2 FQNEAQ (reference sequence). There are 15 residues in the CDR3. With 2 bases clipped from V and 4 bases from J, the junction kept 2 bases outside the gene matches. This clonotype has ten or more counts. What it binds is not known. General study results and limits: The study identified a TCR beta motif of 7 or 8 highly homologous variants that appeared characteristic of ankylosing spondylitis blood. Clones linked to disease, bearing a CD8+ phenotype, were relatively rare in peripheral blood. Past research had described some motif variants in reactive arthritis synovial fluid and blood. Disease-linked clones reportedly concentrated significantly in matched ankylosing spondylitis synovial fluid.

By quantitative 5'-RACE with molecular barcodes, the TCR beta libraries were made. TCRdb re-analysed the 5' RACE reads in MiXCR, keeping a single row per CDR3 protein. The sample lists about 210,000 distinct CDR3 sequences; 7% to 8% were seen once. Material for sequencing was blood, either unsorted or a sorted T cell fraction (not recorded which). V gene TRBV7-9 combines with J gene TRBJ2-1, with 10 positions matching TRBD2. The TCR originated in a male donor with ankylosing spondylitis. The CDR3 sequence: CASSLLAGAYNEQFF. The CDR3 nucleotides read TGTGCCAGCAGCTTACTAGCGGGGGCATACAATGAGCAGTTCTTC.